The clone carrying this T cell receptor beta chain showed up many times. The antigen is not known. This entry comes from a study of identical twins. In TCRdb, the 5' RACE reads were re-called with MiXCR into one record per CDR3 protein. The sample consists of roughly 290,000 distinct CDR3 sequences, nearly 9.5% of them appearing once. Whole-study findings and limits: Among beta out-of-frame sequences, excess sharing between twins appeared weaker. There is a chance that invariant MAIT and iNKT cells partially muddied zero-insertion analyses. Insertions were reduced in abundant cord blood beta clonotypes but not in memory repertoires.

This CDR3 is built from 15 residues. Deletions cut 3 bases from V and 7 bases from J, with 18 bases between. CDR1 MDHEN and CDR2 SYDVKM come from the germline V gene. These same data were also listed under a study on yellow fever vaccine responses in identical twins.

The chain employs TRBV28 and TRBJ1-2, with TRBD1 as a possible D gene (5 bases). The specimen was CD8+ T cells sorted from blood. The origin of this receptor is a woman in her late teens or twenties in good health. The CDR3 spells CASSFRLVGGSGYTF. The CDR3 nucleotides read TGTGCCAGCAGTTTCCGCCTGGTTGGGGGGAGTGGCTACACCTTC.